This T cell receptor beta chain is from a study of early T cells in non-severe SARS-CoV-2 infection. Study-wide results and limits: VDJdb matches were skewed toward anti-spike CD8 T cell responses.

This CDR3 is built from 14 residues. Trimming shortened V by 1 base and J by 3 bases, and 12 bases separated the two germline ends. From germline, CDR1 is DFQATT and CDR2 SNEGSKA (reference sequence). This clonotype was seen at least ten times. The antigen is not known. From the 5' RACE reads, TCRdb called clonotypes with MiXCR, one entry per CDR3 protein. The table lists around 45,000 distinct CDR3 sequences, around 7.8% of them singletons, with approximately 8.3% in the top ten. This sequence originates from an adult who was a healthcare worker with PCR-confirmed SARS-CoV-2 infection or an uninfected control (not recorded which). The chain uses TRBV20-1 and TRBJ1-1; D gene ambiguous. The material sequenced was whole blood. The CDR3, as DNA: TGCAGTGCTAGAGTTCCGGGCGCAGACACTGAAGCTTTCTTT. Translated: CSARVPGADTEAFF.